This entry is about one T cell receptor beta chain. This receptor's antigen is unknown. Qualities for individual bases were not recorded, and no much larger clone is one base off. The sample is drawn from a study of blood T cell repertoires in COVID-19 (dated by TCRdb to 2019 to 2021). Study-wide context: Samples covering the acute and convalescent phases of COVID-19 were provided by collaborators in the United States, Italy and Spain. The prospective study material was composed of cDNA or gDNA derived from T cells, B-cell-depleted T cells, or PBMCs. The dataset comprised deeply sampled blood TCRbeta repertoires from subjects exposed to, actively infected with, or recovered from COVID-19. The repertoires were released in a freely available public database meant as a resource for research on the immune response to SARS-CoV-2. Samples were obtained from the ongoing ImmuneRACE study (first 160 participants) and from roughly 1,300 subjects provided by 6 global collaborators. A de-identified subject ID, COVID-19 status, age in years and sex were almost always included in the sample metadata. Where HLA class I and class II types were available, the types were taken from metadata supplied by the sample provider, not from assay-based typing. Points the paper makes about the study in general: How much clinical and demographic metadata was included differed by source and by participant, and the metadata was provided uncurated.

Participants in the prospective study were aged about 18 to 89 years, lived in 20 to 30 United States geographic areas, and enrolled through a virtual design. In the prospective study, cohorts were assigned on the basis of participant-reported clinical history obtained from a screening survey and a study questionnaire. ImmuneRACE Cohort 3 recovered participants were defined by two consecutive negative NP/OP PCR tests, healthcare professional clearance, or symptom resolution. In the prospective study, whole blood, serum and a nasopharyngeal or oropharyngeal swab were collected from each participant by mobile phlebotomists. Additional blood draws and questionnaires over a 2-month period could optionally be provided by prospective study participants. Before DNA extraction, prospective study blood samples were shipped either frozen or at room temperature. TCRbeta CDR3 regions were amplified from genomic DNA using the immunoSEQ Assay, a bias-controlled multiplex PCR. For the original study's pipeline: Within the assay, amplification of reference gene primers was used to estimate how many nucleated cells each sample contained. To quantify the absolute abundance of each unique TCRbeta CDR3 rearrangement, sequence reads were collapsed and filtered. Productive Simpson clonality was computed per sample as the square root of Simpson's diversity index over productive rearrangements. This immuneACCESS table, as held by TCRdb, lists in-frame sequences with V and J called but not all clones. Of the missing ones, under half trace to an unresolved V gene in checked studies; the others have no known cause. The DNA gave D and trimming, while V, J and clone size come from that table. Here the sample has approximately 400,000 clones; 88% occur a single time. In total, the top ten clones hold more than 1% of the sample.

Specimen: PBMCs or T cells enriched from blood (not recorded which). This receptor was identified in a young woman who had recovered from COVID-19.

The CDR3 amino acid sequence is: CASSYQVDQPQHF. The nucleotide sequence reads as follows: TGTGCCAGCAGTTACCAGGTAGATCAGCCCCAGCATTTT. The chain is made from TRBV27 and TRBJ1-5; no D gene is confidently identified. From the germline V gene (reference sequence), CDR1 is MNHEY and CDR2 is SMNVEV. Trimming removed 4 bases from V and 5 bases from J, leaving 9 bases between the germline ends. Inclusive of the bounding cysteine and phenylalanine, the CDR3 is 13 residues long. Solely the CDR3 DNA is kept, with 39 bases framed from the first base.